This is a list of T cell receptor beta chains from one sample in a study of control samples from healthy donors and cancer patients. Repertoires were generated with immunoSEQ multiplex PCR, while TCRdb's copy carries only in-frame clones and drops some. The table lists roughly 190,000 clones, around 90% of them singletons, with 1.8% in the top ten. The sample consisted of blood. The receptors shown here come from a man younger than 45 in good health. CDR3s include the opening cysteine and the closing phenylalanine or tryptophan. D genes are given only for firm matches. Expanded clones are given a class, and other clones once, few, many or no size at all.

TGTGCCAGCTCACCACCCCTACTAGCGGGGGTTAGGAATGAGCAGTTCTTC	CASSPPLLAGVRNEQFF	-	TRBV18	TRBJ2-1	TRBD2
TGCGCCAGCAGTGAGTCCTCTAACTATGGCTACACCTTC	CASSESSNYGYTF	few	TRBV10-1	TRBJ1-2	-
TGTGCCAGCAGCGTCCAGGCGAGCTCCTACGAGCAGTACTTC	CASSVQASSYEQYF	-	TRBV9	TRBJ2-7	-
TGTGCCAGCAGTCCGCTTGCAACTAATGAAAAACTGTTTTTT	CASSPLATNEKLFF	-	TRBV27	TRBJ1-4	-
TGTGCCAGCAGAGGTACGGACTTAAGTACCCCCCGTAGCTCCTACAATGAGCAGTTCTTC	CASRGTDLSTPRSSYNEQFF	-	TRBV2	TRBJ2-1	-
TGCAGCGTTGTACACCTAACTGAAGCTTTCTTT	CSVVHLTEAFF	-	TRBV29-1	TRBJ1-1	-
TGTGCCAGCAGTGACCCGGACAGAGATACGCAGTATTTT	CASSDPDRDTQYF	-	TRBV25-1	TRBJ2-3	-
TGTGCCACCAGCAGATCCAGGGGGGGATCTGGAAACACCATATATTTT	CATSRSRGGSGNTIYF	-	TRBV15	TRBJ1-3	TRBD1
TGTGCCAGCAAGCCGGGACCCAAGAACACTGAAGCTTTCTTT	CASKPGPKNTEAFF	-	TRBV19	TRBJ1-1	-
TGTGCCAGCATCCCAGGGGGTGGTTATGGCTACACCTTC	CASIPGGGYGYTF	-	TRBV12-3/TRBV12-4	TRBJ1-2	TRBD1
TGCGCCAGCAGCCAAGGCCCTAGCGGGAGCTACGAGCAGTACTTC	CASSQGPSGSYEQYF	-	TRBV4-1	TRBJ2-7	TRBD2
TGCGCCAGCAGCTTGTGGGCAGGGGACAATGAGCAGTTCTTC	CASSLWAGDNEQFF	-	TRBV5-1	TRBJ2-1	-
TGTGCCAGCAGCTTCCGTACAGGTAACTATGGCTACACCTTC	CASSFRTGNYGYTF	-	TRBV5-8	TRBJ1-2	-
TGTGCCAGCAGTGTAGACAGGGTTACCTACAATGAGCAGTTCTTC	CASSVDRVTYNEQFF	-	TRBV6-4	TRBJ2-1	TRBD1
TGTGCCAGCAGCTTAAGGGACACGTCCTACGAGCAGTACTTC	CASSLRDTSYEQYF	-	TRBV5-4	TRBJ2-7	-
TGTGCCAGCAGCCCAGCAGTTGTCTATGAGCAGTTCTTC	CASSPAVVYEQFF	few	TRBV7-9	TRBJ2-1	-
TGTGCCAGCAGCTTTCGGAGGGGGCAGTCGACCGGGGAGCTGTTTTTT	CASSFRRGQSTGELFF	-	TRBV7-9	TRBJ2-2	-
TGTGCCAGCAGCCAAACCACCACCCTGGGGAATGAGCAGTTCTTC	CASSQTTTLGNEQFF	-	TRBV4-2	TRBJ2-1	-
TGTGCCAGCAGTTACGTCGGGGGGGTACATAATTCACCCCTCCACTTT	CASSYVGGVHNSPLHF	-	TRBV6-5	TRBJ1-6	-
TGTGCCAGCAGCCCCGGGACGGAGGATGGCTACACCTTC	CASSPGTEDGYTF	-	TRBV11-2	TRBJ1-2	-
TGTGCCAGTAGTATATCCCACTCCTCGGGCTATGGCTACACCTTC	CASSISHSSGYGYTF	few	TRBV19	TRBJ1-2	-
TGTGCCAGCAGCGTAGGGGCTGAAGCTTTCTTT	CASSVGAEAFF	-	TRBV9	TRBJ1-1	-
TGTGCCAGCAGCCCACAAGGGAGGGAGGGAACCCAGTACTTC	CASSPQGREGTQYF	-	TRBV9	TRBJ2-5	TRBD2
TGCGCCAGCAGCTTACAGGGAGACTCTGGAAACACCATATATTTT	CASSLQGDSGNTIYF	-	TRBV5-1	TRBJ1-3	-
TGCGCCAGCAGCCAAGTCCAAGTCGATCCGAATTCACCCCTCCACTTT	CASSQVQVDPNSPLHF	-	TRBV4-1	TRBJ1-6	-
TGTGCCAGCAGTTTATCCCCCCCAGATACGCAGTATTTT	CASSLSPPDTQYF	-	TRBV12-3/TRBV12-4	TRBJ2-3	-
TGTGCCAGCAGCCAAGATCCTGTAGGGACTAGTATAGGCGAGCAGTACTTC	CASSQDPVGTSIGEQYF	few	TRBV4-2	TRBJ2-7	TRBD2
TGTGCCAGCAGCTTTGCCAGACGGCCGATGAGCTACACCTTC	CASSFARRPMSYTF	-	TRBV13	TRBJ1-2	-
TGTGCCAGCAGCCAATCTGGGGAGCAGTACTTC	CASSQSGEQYF	-	TRBV3-1/TRBV3-2	TRBJ2-7	-